This T cell receptor beta chain emerged from a study of shared clonotypes between healthy human individuals. Study-wide background: Researchers assigned three CD4 naive, three CD4 memory, two CD8 naive and one CD8 memory plate to each donor. Study-level points and caveats: Only blood was sampled; tissue repertoires likely differ.

Donors comprised only Caucasian adults living in Nashville, Tennessee. Into CD45RA+ naive and CD45RA-negative memory subsets, the CD4+ cells were split. On this clone: Its target is unknown.

There are 15 residues in the CDR3. The germline V gene encodes CDR1 MNHEY and CDR2 SMNVEV (reference sequence). V gave up 0 bases and J gave up 9 bases, with 12 bases separating them. Generated by immunoSEQ multiplex PCR, the TCRdb table keeps only in-frame clones and is missing some. The profile shows about 2 million clones, 95% of them singletons. Input material: naive CD4+ T cells sorted from blood. The subset is: CD45RA+ positively selected. This TCR was sampled from a man aged 18 to 30 in good health. The chain recombines TRBV27 with TRBJ1-6; D is possibly TRBD1 (5 bases). The CDR3 DNA reads as TGTGCCAGCAGTTTATCGCAATCAGGGATTTCACCCCTCCACTTT. This sequence encodes CASSLSQSGISPLHF.